Shown below are 15 T cell receptor beta chains from a single sample sequenced in a study of T-cell reconstitution after alpha-beta-depleted transplantation in children (dated by TCRdb to between 2015 and 2016). The sample's treatment or condition label, in plain terms: allogeneic hematopoietic cell transplantation with graft depleted of TCRalphabeta T cells and CD19 B cells. The library relied on PCR. This sample was sequenced with an Illumina HiSeq 2500. Molecular barcoding was employed in the preparation of TCR libraries, with unique molecular identifiers being used to normalize TCRbeta repertoire quantification. TCRdb applied fastp at Q25 and MiXCR to the public reads, then kept only in-frame beta chains. Entries that share a CDR3 protein sequence are merged under the most common genes and DNA. This sample holds about 580,000 distinct CDR3 sequences; 20% to 30% were observed only once. The ten largest clones add up to 30% to 40% of the sample.

The sample here was PBMCs, taken before TCRalphabeta/CD19-depleted stem cell transplant. These receptors all stem from a boy under three years old with Wiskott-Aldrich syndrome, due to receive a stem cell transplant.

The chain uses TRBV3-1 and TRBJ1-2; D is unresolved. V lost 1 base to trimming and J lost 7 bases, with 16 bases between them. The CDR3 sequence is 15 residues long. In germline, CDR1 is LGHDT, CDR2 YNNKEL (reference sequence). The CDR3, as DNA: TGTGCCAGCAGCCAAGCCAGGCGGGGTGCGAGTGGCTACACCTTC. It yields the protein CASSQARRGASGYTF.

This clonotype occurred a few times. V usage is TRBV10-1 and J usage is TRBJ2-7; perhaps TRBD2 as D (5 bases). V was trimmed by 3 bases and J by 4 bases, leaving 10 bases between them. In germline, CDR1 is WNHNN, CDR2 SYGVQD (reference sequence). There are 13 residues in the CDR3. The CDR3 loop reads CASSETGIYEQYF. CDR3 coding DNA: TGCGCCAGCAGTGAAACGGGGATTTACGAGCAGTACTTC.

V usage is TRBV30 and J usage is TRBJ1-2, with 9 bases aligning to TRBD1. The CDR3 runs 13 residues. The ends lost 1 base at V and 8 bases at J; junction bases unmatched: 5. Germline CDR1 reads GTSNPN; CDR2 reads SVGIG (reference sequence). Here the CDR3 DNA reads TGTGCCTGGAGTGACACCGGGACAGGGGGCTACACCTTC. It yields the protein CAWSDTGTGGYTF.

CDR3 nucleotide sequence: TGCGCCAGCAGCCAAGATGGCAGGGGTGCCTCCTATGGCTACACCTTC. It encodes CASSQDGRGASYGYTF. The chain joins TRBV4-1 to TRBJ1-2; D might be TRBD1 (6 bases). V lost 0 bases to trimming and J lost 4 bases, with 15 bases between them. There are 16 residues in the CDR3. CDR1 is MGHRA, CDR2 YSYEKL, per germline.

V usage is TRBV5-6 and J usage is TRBJ2-1; TRBD2 agrees at 9 bases. Germline V gene data show CDR1 as SGHDT and CDR2 as YYEEEE. The CDR3 has 15 amino acids. The V gene end was trimmed by 3 bases and the J gene end by 7 bases; junction bases not matched to a gene: 8. CDR3 region: CASSSVGLAYNEQFF. The CDR3 DNA is TGTGCCAGCAGCTCCGTGGGACTAGCATATAATGAGCAGTTCTTC.

The chain couples TRBV5-5 to TRBJ2-2; D gene uncertain. Germline V CDR1 and CDR2: SGHKS, YYEKEE (reference sequence). The ends were cut back, 4 bases at V and 6 bases at J, with 7 bases in the middle. The CDR3 is 12 amino acids. CDR3 in amino acids: CASSHPPGELFF. CDR3 DNA: TGTGCCAGCAGCCACCCTCCCGGGGAGCTGTTTTTT. The full variable domain, completed using reference TRBV5-5 and TRBJ2-2, is DAGVTQSPTHLIKTRGQQVTLRCSPISGHKSVSWYQQVLGQGPQFIFQYYEKEERGRGNFPDRFSARQFPNYSSELNVNALLLGDSALYLCASSHPPGELFFGEGSRLTVL.

This clonotype was recorded a few times. The V call is TRBV27, the J call TRBJ2-5, with 8 bases matching TRBD2. The CDR3 is 15 amino acids. V dropped 1 base and J dropped 4; count of bases not matched to a gene: 5. From germline, CDR1 is MNHEY and CDR2 SMNVEV (reference sequence). In DNA form, the CDR3 reads TGTGCCAGCAGTTTATGCGGGACTAGTGGAGAGACCCAGTACTTC. It encodes CASSLCGTSGETQYF.

This clonotype was detected only a few times. The J gene is TRBJ2-1, the V gene TRBV5-1; D is perhaps TRBD2 (5 bases). The CDR3 sequence is 14 residues long. V was clipped by 4 bases and J by 5 bases, with 13 bases between them. CDR1 is SGHRS, CDR2 YFSETQ, per germline. The CDR3 here is CASSRASSHNEQFF. Here the CDR3 DNA reads TGCGCCAGCAGCCGGGCTAGCAGCCACAATGAGCAGTTCTTC.

A few counts support this clonotype. Written as DNA, the CDR3 is TGTGCCATCGGCAACCCAGGACTAGCGGGAACCCCGGGCACCGGGGAGCTGTTTTTT. Translation: CAIGNPGLAGTPGTGELFF. This rearrangement joins TRBV10-3 to TRBJ2-2; 12 bases agree with TRBD2. V shed 8 bases and J 4 bases; nucleotides not matched to a gene: 17. The CDR3 has 19 residues. Per germline, CDR1 ENHRY and CDR2 SYGVKD.

The chain has TRBV6-5 and TRBJ2-5; TRBD2 agrees at 11 bases. Germline-derived CDR1 and CDR2 are MNHEY and SVGAGI. The CDR3 loop spans 16 amino acids. The V gene end was trimmed by 5 bases and the J gene end by 1 base; junction bases not matched to a gene: 6. The CDR3 nucleotides are TGTGCCAGCAGTCACACTAGCGGGGGACCCCAAGAGACCCAGTACTTC. Residues: CASSHTSGGPQETQYF.

This clonotype occurred a few times. This sequence joins TRBV27 and TRBJ2-2; the D gene is possibly TRBD2 (6 bases). This CDR3 comprises 19 residues. Germline lookup yields CDR1 MNHEY and CDR2 SMNVEV (reference sequence). The V end lost 4 bases, the J end lost 0 bases, and 21 bases lay between the germline ends. CDR3 protein: CASSSPIPSSVANTGELFF. CDR3 DNA sequence: TGTGCCAGCAGTTCCCCGATCCCCTCTAGCGTCGCGAACACCGGGGAGCTGTTTTTT.

This clonotype was seen a few times. The gene calls are TRBV20-1 and TRBJ2-5; either TRBD1 or TRBD2 may fit D (5 bases each). Germline-derived CDR1 and CDR2 are DFQATT and SNEGSKA (reference sequence). The CDR3 runs to 15 residues. V was shortened by 3 bases and J by 0 bases, with 14 bases between the two germline ends. The CDR3 region is CSARGRSMYQETQYF. The CDR3 DNA reads TGCAGTGCTAGGGGACGGTCCATGTACCAAGAGACCCAGTACTTC.

The table lists this clonotype with a few counts. The rearrangement links TRBV5-1 to TRBJ2-7; the match to TRBD2 covers 9 bases. This CDR3 spans 15 amino acids. CDR1 and CDR2 (germline): SGHRS, YFSETQ. Losses at the gene ends were 4 bases for V and 5 bases for J; bases not matched to a gene: 10. CDR3 region: CASSRTVAGVNEQYF. The CDR3 DNA reads as TGCGCCAGCAGCCGCACTGTAGCGGGAGTGAACGAGCAGTACTTC.

The genes are TRBV7-9 and TRBJ2-1; D may be TRBD2 (5 bases). CDR1 is SEHNR and CDR2 is FQNEAQ in the germline V gene (reference sequence). V was clipped by 3 bases and J by 7 bases, with 7 bases between them. This CDR3 comprises 12 residues. For the CDR3, the DNA is TGTGCCAGCAGCTTTTGGAGGAATGAGCAGTTCTTC. Protein product: CASSFWRNEQFF.

The rearrangement uses TRBV20-1 and TRBJ2-4; 9 bases fit TRBD1. With 5 bases clipped from V and 6 bases from J, the junction kept 5 bases outside the gene matches. Germline V gene lookup returns CDR1 DFQATT and CDR2 SNEGSKA (reference sequence). The CDR3 runs 13 residues. The CDR3 spells CSAGWDRANIQYF. The CDR3 DNA follows: TGCAGTGCTGGGTGGGACAGGGCAAACATTCAGTACTTC.